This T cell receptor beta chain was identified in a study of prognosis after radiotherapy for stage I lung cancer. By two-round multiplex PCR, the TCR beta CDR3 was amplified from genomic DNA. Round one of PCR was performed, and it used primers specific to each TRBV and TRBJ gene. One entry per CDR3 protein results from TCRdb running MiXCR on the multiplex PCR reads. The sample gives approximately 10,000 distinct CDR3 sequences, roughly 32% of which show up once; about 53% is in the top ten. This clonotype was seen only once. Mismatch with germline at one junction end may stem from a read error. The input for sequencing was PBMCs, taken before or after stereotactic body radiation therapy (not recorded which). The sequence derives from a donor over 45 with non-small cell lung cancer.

Here the CDR3 reads CATSAGTGYTNDLTF. The CDR3 bases are TGTGCCACCAGTGCGGGGACAGGTTACACGAACGACCTGACTTTC. V gene TRBV24-1 combines with J gene TRBJ2-6, with 8 bases matching TRBD1. The germline V gene encodes CDR1 KGHDR and CDR2 SFDVKD. The CDR3 is 15 amino acids.